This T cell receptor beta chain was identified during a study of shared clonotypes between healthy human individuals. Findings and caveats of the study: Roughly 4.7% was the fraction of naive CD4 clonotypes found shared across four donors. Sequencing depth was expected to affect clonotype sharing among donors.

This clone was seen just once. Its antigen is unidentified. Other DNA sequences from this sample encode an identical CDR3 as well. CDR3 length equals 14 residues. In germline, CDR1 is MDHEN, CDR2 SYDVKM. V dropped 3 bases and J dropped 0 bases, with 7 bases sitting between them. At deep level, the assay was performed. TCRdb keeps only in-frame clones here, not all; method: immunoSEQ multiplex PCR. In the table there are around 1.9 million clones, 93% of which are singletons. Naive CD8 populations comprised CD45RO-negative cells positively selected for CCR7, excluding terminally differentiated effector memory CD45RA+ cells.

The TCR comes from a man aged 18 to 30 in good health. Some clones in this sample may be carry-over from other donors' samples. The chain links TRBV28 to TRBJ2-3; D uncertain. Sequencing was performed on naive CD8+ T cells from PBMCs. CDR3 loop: CASSFLDSTDTQYF. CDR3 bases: TGTGCCAGCAGTTTCCTGGACAGCACAGATACGCAGTATTTT.